The present TCR beta chain was sequenced within a study of Ad26.COV2.S vaccination and SARS-CoV-2 variants. As for the study in general: Doses of Ad26.COV2.S were injected into muscle once or twice, 56 days apart.

Findings and caveats of the study: There was reportedly substantial breadth in spike-specific CD8+ and CD4+ T cell responses after vaccination. Analyses of TCR breadth and depth may have underestimated total T cell responses.

As regards this clone: The antigen remains undetermined.

The sample's treatment: some 19 received Ad26.COV2.S at low or high dose, single or two shots; about five received placebo; per-sample allocation not given. Day 63 after the first injection of vaccine or placebo was the sampling time. This table comes from immunoSEQ multiplex PCR, and its TCRdb copy is limited to in-frame clones, with some not included. Of about 280,000 clones listed, 70% to 90% are singletons. Sample: peripheral blood, taken in a trial of Ad26.COV2.S vaccine versus placebo. This TCR derives from a person aged 18-60 years who received the Ad26.COV2.S COVID-19 vaccine or a placebo.

The CDR3 loop reads CASSLRAGDTEAFF. In nucleotides, the CDR3 is TGTGCCAGCAGCTTAAGGGCAGGGGACACTGAAGCTTTCTTT. This chain joins TRBV7-2 and TRBJ1-1; weak D call: TRBD1 (6 bases). The CDR3 is 14 amino acids. V was pared by 2 bases and J by 3 bases, with 10 bases between. The germline V gene has CDR1 SGHTA and CDR2 FQGNSA. Full variable domain (rest looked up from reference TRBV7-2 and TRBJ1-1): GAGVSQSPSNKVTEKGKDVELRCDPISGHTALYWYRQSLGQGLEFLIYFQGNSAPDKSGLPSDRFSAERTGGSVSTLTIQRTQQEDSAVYLCASSLRAGDTEAFFGQGTRLTVV.